This T cell receptor (beta chain) was retrieved from a study of OX40 agonist ivuxolimab in advanced cancers. Study-level information: Patients achieving partial responses numbered three: one hepatocellular carcinoma case and two cutaneous melanoma cases.

Profiling relied on immunoSEQ multiplex PCR, and the TCRdb table lists in-frame clones only, not all of them. Seen here are approximately 60,000 clones, 77% observed once, and the top ten hold 5% to 7.5%. The germline V gene encodes CDR1 LNHNV and CDR2 YYDKDF (reference sequence). V was pared by 8 bases and J by 1 base, with 9 bases of the junction left unmatched. The length of the CDR3 is 15 residues. Patients were ruled out by autoimmune disease history or systemic immunosuppression. This clonotype was sampled from an adult with an advanced solid tumor such as melanoma, head and neck, liver or kidney cancer. This sequence joins TRBV15 and TRBJ2-3, with TRBD2 matching 7 bases. Sample: CD4+ or CD8+ T cells sorted from blood, taken in a trial of the OX40 agonist ivuxolimab. The DNA of the CDR3 is TGTGCCACCCAACGGAGCGGGGAACGCACAGATACGCAGTATTTT. This translates into CATQRSGERTDTQYF. The complete variable domain, with remaining parts taken from reference TRBV15 and TRBJ2-3, reads DAMVIQNPRYQVTQFGKPVTLSCSQTLNHNVMYWYQQKSSQAPKLLFHYYDKDFNNEADTPDNFQSRRPNTSFCFLDIRSPGLGDTAMYLCATQRSGERTDTQYFGPGTRLTVL.